The entry below describes one T cell receptor (beta chain). The target antigen is unknown. The sample holds other DNA sequences that translate to the same CDR3. Produced via immunoSEQ multiplex PCR; TCRdb's table is partial and in-frame only. Counted here are about 600,000 clones, roughly 79% occurring once; the ten biggest clones make up 12%. Approximately 100 million PBMCs per unsorted sample were used for genomic DNA. The record originates from a study of shared clonotypes between healthy human individuals. For the study at large: The study enrolled two women and a few men aged 18 to 49. Whole-study results and caveats: Clonotype sharing among donors was thought likely to change with sequencing depth.

The germline V gene has CDR1 MDHEN and CDR2 SYDVKM. CDR3 size: 12 residues. V lost 6 bases and J lost 10, with 13 bases in between. This sequence was found in a middle-aged woman in good health. Some clones in this sample may be carry-over from other donors' samples. Sequencing input: PBMCs. The rearrangement uses TRBV28 and TRBJ2-1; TRBD1 is a possible D gene (5 bases). The CDR3 DNA reads as TGTGCCAGCAGCCCCCCAGGGTGGGAGCAGTTCTTC. Encoded protein: CASSPPGWEQFF.